These 22 T cell receptor beta chains share one sample of origin, sequenced in a study of Graves' ophthalmopathy and Graves' hyperthyroidism. Amplification from RNA transcripts yielded the TCR beta CDR3 regions. Amplification began with first-round RT-PCR using HTBI primers, then second-round multiplex PCR was performed. TCRdb redid the calling of the multiplex PCR reads with MiXCR, one entry per CDR3 protein. In the table there are roughly 300,000 distinct CDR3 sequences, roughly 15% of which are singletons. Sample: peripheral blood. The receptor source for this set is an adult man with Graves' ophthalmopathy.

In this sample, this clonotype turned up many times. The chain employs TRBV15 and TRBJ2-1, with D possibly being TRBD2 (6 bases). The germline gives CDR1 LNHNV, CDR2 YYDKDF (reference sequence). Trimming shortened V by 4 bases and J by 3 bases, and 25 bases separated the two germline ends. The CDR3 sequence is 19 residues long. The CDR3 DNA reads as TGTGCCACCAGCATAACTTACAGGATCCCTAGCGAGAGCTACAATGAGCAGTTCTTC. Translation: CATSITYRIPSESYNEQFF. The entire variable domain, with the rest obtained from reference TRBV15 and TRBJ2-1, is as follows: DAMVIQNPRYQVTQFGKPVTLSCSQTLNHNVMYWYQQKSSQAPKLLFHYYDKDFNNEADTPDNFQSRRPNTSFCFLDIRSPGLGDTAMYLCATSITYRIPSESYNEQFFGPGTRLTVL.

This clonotype has a count of ten or more. CDR3 bases: TGCAGTGCTAGCTCGGACAGGCAATATGGCTACACCTTC. This gives the protein CSASSDRQYGYTF. The V and J genes are TRBV20-1 and TRBJ1-2; 7 bases agree with TRBD1. V lost 3 bases and J lost 5; bases outside the gene matches: 6. Germline V gene lookup returns CDR1 DFQATT and CDR2 SNEGSKA (reference sequence). This CDR3 has 13 residues.

In its sample, this clonotype was seen many times. The chain links TRBV6-2 or TRBV6-3 to TRBJ2-5; TRBD1 is a possible D gene (6 bases). V shed 5 bases and J shed 5 bases, with 18 bases lying between them. The CDR3 is made up of 15 amino acids. Germline lookup yields CDR1 MNHEY and CDR2 SVGEGT. The CDR3 DNA sequence: TGTGCCAGCAGTACTACAGGGCTAAAGGGGGAGACCCAGTACTTC. Amino acids: CASSTTGLKGETQYF.

This clonotype was seen many times. The CDR3 protein is CASSPTGRAGELFF. In nucleotides, the CDR3 is TGCGCCAGCAGCCCGACAGGGAGAGCCGGGGAGCTGTTTTTT. This chain joins TRBV4-3 and TRBJ2-2, with 7 bases lining up with TRBD1. The germline CDR1 and CDR2 sequences are LGHNA and YSLEER. The CDR3 covers 14 residues. V was pared by 4 bases and J by 6 bases, with 5 bases of the junction left unmatched.

The chain has TRBV6-1 and TRBJ1-6; D is possibly TRBD1 (6 bases). The CDR3 extends over 17 amino acids. V was shortened by 2 bases and J by 9 bases, with 20 bases between the two germline ends. From germline, CDR1 is MNHNS and CDR2 SASEGT. CDR3 loop: CASSESVLGGRSSPLHF. As DNA, the CDR3 is TGTGCCAGCAGTGAATCCGTACTGGGGGGGCGTAGTTCACCCCTCCACTTT.

This clonotype has a count of ten or more. This chain links TRBV20-1 with TRBJ1-6; D is unresolved. V was shortened by 0 bases and J by 0 bases, with 9 bases between the two germline ends. Per the germline V gene, CDR1 is DFQATT and CDR2 is SNEGSKA (reference sequence). CDR3 length equals 16 residues. As DNA, the CDR3 is TGCAGTGCTAGAGAGCCCGTAAGCTCCTATAATTCACCCCTCCACTTT. This codes for CSAREPVSSYNSPLHF.

This clonotype was found many times. J is TRBJ1-2 and V is TRBV6-5; tentatively, D is TRBD1 (6 bases). This CDR3 spans 14 amino acids. Germline CDR1 and CDR2: MNHEY and SVGAGI. V dropped 4 bases and J dropped 4 bases, with 13 bases sitting between them. This chain's CDR3 is CASSSTTGGYGYTF. The CDR3 DNA follows: TGTGCCAGCAGTTCCACGACAGGAGGCTATGGCTACACCTTC.

This clonotype has just a few counts. It may be a read error: a sequence one base away is much more abundant. The chain has TRBV11-2 and TRBJ2-2, with D perhaps TRBD2 (6 bases). The CDR3 spans 17 residues. The germline CDR1 and CDR2 sequences are SGHAT and FQNNGV. The CDR3 coding sequence is TGTGCCAGCAGCTTATTATTCGCGGGGAAGAACACCGAGGAGCTGTTTTTT. Amino acids: CASSLLFAGKNTEELFF.

At least ten counts were recorded for this clonotype. The CDR3 loop reads CASSPTGLSGTEAFF. The CDR3 DNA sequence: TGCGCCAGCAGCCCCACAGGATTGTCGGGCACTGAAGCTTTCTTT. The chain carries TRBV5-1 and TRBJ1-1, with D possibly matching TRBD1 (5 bases). This CDR3 has 15 residues. Trimming took off 4 bases at V and 4 bases at J, with 17 bases between the two ends. Looked up from germline, CDR1 is SGHRS and CDR2 is YFSETQ.

The genes are TRBV12-3 or TRBV12-4 and TRBJ1-1; TRBD1 agrees at 7 bases. CDR3 size: 14 residues. The junction had 7 bases not matched to a gene; V was cut back by 6 bases and J by 3 bases. The CDR3 loop reads CASSQQGTYTEAFF. The CDR3 DNA sequence: TGTGCCAGCAGCCAACAGGGGACGTACACTGAAGCTTTCTTT.

Remarks on this clonotype: Sequence at one end of the junction differs from germline and may be a read error. The chain is built from TRBV20-1 and TRBJ1-1, with D maybe TRBD1 (5 bases). Germline V gives CDR1 DFQATT, CDR2 SNEGSKA (reference sequence). This CDR3 has 14 amino acids. CDR3 residues: CSARDFGASTEASF. The CDR3 nucleotides read TGCAGTGCTAGAGATTTCGGGGCAAGCACTGAAGCTTCCTTT.

Ten or more counts support this clonotype. The chain couples TRBV12-3 or TRBV12-4 to TRBJ2-2; the D is unclear. The V and J ends lost 3 bases and 6 bases respectively, with 5 bases between them. The CDR3 contains 12 residues. CDR3 DNA: TGTGCCAGCAGTTTGGGCGCCGGGGAGCTGTTTTTT. This gives the protein CASSLGAGELFF.

This clonotype was seen at least ten times. In nucleotides, the CDR3 is TGCGCCAGCAGCTTGGACCCCCGCGATTCACCCCTCCACTTT. Protein sequence: CASSLDPRDSPLHF. This rearrangement joins TRBV5-1 to TRBJ1-6; D unresolved. This CDR3 contains 14 residues. The V and J ends lost 0 bases and 8 bases respectively, with 9 bases between them. Germline loops: CDR1 SGHRS, CDR2 YFSETQ. The full variable domain, in which reference TRBV5-1 and TRBJ1-6 provide the parts outside the CDR3, is KAGVTQTPRYLIKTRGQQVTLSCSPISGHRSVSWYQQTPGQGLQFLFEYFSETQRNKGNFPGRFSGRQFSNSRSEMNVSTLELGDSALYLCASSLDPRDSPLHFGNGTRLTVT.

As for this clonotype: This could be a read error, since a much larger clone is one nucleotide away. This chain joins TRBV7-8 and TRBJ1-1; 8 bases align to TRBD1. Germline CDR1 SGHVS, CDR2 FQNEAQ. CDR3 length: 15 amino acids. CDR3 loop: CVSSSAGTGNTEAFF. DNA for the CDR3: TGTGTCAGCAGCTCAGCCGGGACAGGGAACACTGAAGCTTTCTTT.

There are many counts of this clonotype. The gene calls are TRBV28 and TRBJ2-7; D might be TRBD1 or TRBD2, each matching 6 bases. Germline V lookup: CDR1 MDHEN, CDR2 SYDVKM. This CDR3 is 15 amino acids long. V lost 3 bases and J lost 2, with 14 bases in between. The CDR3 reads CASSFGGSQTYEQYF. In nucleotides, the CDR3 is TGTGCCAGCAGTTTCGGGGGCAGCCAAACCTACGAGCAGTACTTC.

The chain couples TRBV6-5 to TRBJ1-2; 8 bases agree with TRBD1. Trimming took 2 bases from V and 4 from J; bases not matched to a gene: 6. Germline V CDR1 and CDR2: MNHEY, SVGAGI. The CDR3 covers 15 residues. This CDR3 reads CASSYDRGYVYGYTF. CDR3 bases: TGTGCCAGCAGTTACGACAGGGGATATGTCTATGGCTACACCTTC.

This clonotype has a count of ten or more. The V and J genes are TRBV7-9 and TRBJ1-1; D not certain. Germline CDR1 and CDR2: SEHNR and FQNEAQ (reference sequence). The CDR3 contains 15 residues. The V end was cut by 2 bases, the J end by 1 base, with 11 bases between. This CDR3 is CASSLRNPENTEAFF. In nucleotides, the CDR3 is TGTGCCAGCAGCTTACGTAACCCGGAGAACACTGAAGCTTTCTTT.

The table lists this clonotype with many counts. The chain combines TRBV12-3 or TRBV12-4 with TRBJ1-5; weak D call: TRBD1 (5 bases). V was clipped by 7 bases and J by 3 bases, with 10 bases between them. The CDR3 consists of 13 residues. The CDR3 DNA reads as TGTGCCAGCACTGGGGCCGTCAATCAGCCCCAGCATTTT. Protein product: CASTGAVNQPQHF.

The sample holds many counts of this clonotype. The J gene is TRBJ1-1, the V gene TRBV4-2; a weak D match, TRBD1 (6 bases). Germline V gives CDR1 LGHNA, CDR2 YNFKEQ. The CDR3 is 13 residues long. Trimming took 0 bases from V and 7 from J, leaving 9 bases between them. This chain's CDR3 is CASSQEGRGEAFF. In nucleotides, the CDR3 is TGTGCCAGCAGCCAAGAAGGCAGGGGTGAAGCTTTCTTT.

This clonotype came up many times. V and J are TRBV10-3 and TRBJ1-3; D gene ambiguous. Trimming left V 4 bases short and J 0 bases short, with 4 bases between. The CDR3 loop spans 13 amino acids. Per the germline V gene, CDR1 is ENHRY and CDR2 is SYGVKD. Here the CDR3 DNA reads TGTGCCATCAGTGGGGACTCTGGAAACACCATATATTTT. Translated: CAISGDSGNTIYF.

This clonotype has a count of ten or more. V is TRBV4-2 and J is TRBJ2-5; D is unclear. The CDR3 extends over 13 amino acids. The germline CDR1 and CDR2 sequences are LGHNA and YNFKEQ. V shed 1 base and J shed 2 bases, with 5 bases lying between them. The CDR3 loop reads CASSQGVQETQYF. In nucleotides, the CDR3 is TGTGCCAGCAGCCAAGGCGTTCAAGAGACCCAGTACTTC.

The rearrangement links TRBV6-1 to TRBJ2-7; 8 nucleotides line up with TRBD1. Trimming removed 4 bases from V and 5 bases from J; junction bases left unmatched: 4. The V gene's germline CDR1 is MNHNS and CDR2 SASEGT. The CDR3 has 13 residues. Here the CDR3 DNA reads TGTGCCAGCAGTGCAGGGGGCTTCCACGAGCAGTACTTC. Encoded protein: CASSAGGFHEQYF.